This T cell receptor (beta chain) was retrieved from a study of shared clonotypes between healthy human individuals. Naive CD8 cells lacked CD45RO and underwent positive selection for CCR7, leaving out terminally differentiated effector memory CD45RA+ cells. Donation came from healthy HIV-negative adults that had no recent acute infections or vaccinations. Germline V gene lookup returns CDR1 MNHEY and CDR2 SMNVEV (reference sequence). This CDR3 has 14 residues. The V gene lost 2 bases and the J gene lost 0 bases, with 5 bases spanning the gap. Deep-level running was used for the assay. Generated by immunoSEQ multiplex PCR, the TCRdb table keeps only in-frame clones and is missing some. This table has around 1,900,000 clones, just over 90% appearing once. A remark on this clone: Other DNA sequences in this sample translate to the same CDR3.

Sequenced input: naive CD8+ T cells from PBMCs. The receptor was isolated from a man in his late teens or twenties in good health. Some clones in this sample may be carry-over from other donors' samples. The chain joins TRBV27 to TRBJ1-3; tentatively, D is TRBD1 (5 bases). CDR3 DNA sequence: TGTGCCAGCAGTTTAAGGGGCTCTGGAAACACCATATATTTT. Encoded protein: CASSLRGSGNTIYF.